A selection of T cell receptor beta chains follows, all from one sample in a study of regulatory T cells in long-lasting Graves disease. TCRdb reprocessed the multiplex PCR reads via MiXCR and lists one record per CDR3 protein. This table has 400,000 to 500,000 distinct CDR3 sequences, 16% appearing once. This sample also appeared in a second study, on T cells in Graves' hyperthyroidism and ophthalmopathy.

Material: peripheral blood mononuclear cells (PBMCs), obtained at new diagnosis, from a patient treated with antithyroid drugs. The receptors originated from a young woman with Graves disease. The CDR3 runs from the conserved cysteine through the conserved F or W. D genes are given only for firm matches. The listing skips clone size in some rows; elsewhere it reads once, few, many or a size class.

>few|TRBV7-2|TRBD2|TRBJ2-2|15
TGTGCCAGCAGCTTAGCGGGAGGGACCACCGGGGAGCTGTTTTTT
CASSLAGGTTGELFF
>few|TRBV29-1|-|TRBJ2-1|16
TGCAGCGTTGAAGACCCAACTAACACGCTTTACAATGAGCAGTTCTTC
CSVEDPTNTLYNEQFF
>-|TRBV7-3|TRBD2|TRBJ2-1|15
TGTGCCAGCAGCCCACTAGCGGGAGAGTACAATGAGCAGTTCTTC
CASSPLAGEYNEQFF
>many|TRBV10-3|-|TRBJ2-2|16
TGTGCCATCAGTGAGTCCGCGGGGTGGAACACCGGGGAGCTGTTTTTT
CAISESAGWNTGELFF
>many|TRBV7-9|-|TRBJ2-7|13
TGTGCCAGCAGCTCAACCCCTGTCTACGAGCAGTACTTC
CASSSTPVYEQYF
>many|TRBV6-5|-|TRBJ2-3|15
TGTGCCAGCAGTTACTCAGAGCAGAACACAGATACGCAGTATTTT
CASSYSEQNTDTQYF
>-|TRBV5-4|-|TRBJ2-1|13
TGTGCCAGCAGCTTGTATAGTGTGGGTGAGCAGTTCTTC
CASSLYSVGEQFF
>many|TRBV6-1|TRBD2|TRBJ2-3|13
TGTGCCACCCTCCGGGAGGGCACAGATACGAAGTATTTT
CATLREGTDTKYF
>many|TRBV2|TRBD2|TRBJ2-1|13
TGTGCCAGCAGCCGACTAGCAACGAGTGGGCAGTTCTTC
CASSRLATSGQFF
>many|TRBV11-2|-|TRBJ2-5|12
TGTGCCAGCAGCTCCCAGGGTATTACCCAGTACTTC
CASSSQGITQYF
>-|TRBV6-1|TRBD1|TRBJ2-7|15
TGTGCCAGCAGTGAACCCGGGACAGCCTCCTACGAGCAGTACTTC
CASSEPGTASYEQYF
>many|TRBV6-1|-|TRBJ2-1|11
TGTGCCAGCATTGGGTACAATGAGCAGTTCTTC
CASIGYNEQFF
>-|TRBV19|-|TRBJ1-1|13
TGTGCCAGTAGTAGTACCGTGGGCACTGAAGCTTTCTTT
CASSSTVGTEAFF
>many|TRBV7-9|TRBD2|TRBJ2-3|14
TGTGCCAGCAGCTGGGAGGGTAGCACAGATACGCAGTATTTT
CASSWEGSTDTQYF
>-|TRBV6-1|TRBD1|TRBJ1-4|11
TGTGCGGACAGGTCAAATGAAAAACTGTTTTTT
CADRSNEKLFF
>many|TRBV6-1|TRBD2|TRBJ2-1|12
TGTGCCAGCAGCCCGGGACTAGCGGGCCAGTTCTTC
CASSPGLAGQFF
>many|TRBV29-1|-|TRBJ2-3|11
TGCAGCGTTGTTAATACAGATACGCAGTATTTT
CSVVNTDTQYF